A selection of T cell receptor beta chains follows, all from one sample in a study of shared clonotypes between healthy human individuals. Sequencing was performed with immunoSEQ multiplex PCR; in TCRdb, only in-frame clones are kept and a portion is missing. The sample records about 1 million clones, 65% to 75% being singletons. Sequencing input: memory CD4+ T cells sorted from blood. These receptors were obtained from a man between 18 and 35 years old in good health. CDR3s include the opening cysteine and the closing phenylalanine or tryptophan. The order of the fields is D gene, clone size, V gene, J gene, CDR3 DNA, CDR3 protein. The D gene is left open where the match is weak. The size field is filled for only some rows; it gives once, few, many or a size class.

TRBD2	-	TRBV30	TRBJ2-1	TGTGCCTGGAGTCCCCGACTCAGCGGGATAGGCGAGCAGTTCTTC	CAWSPRLSGIGEQFF
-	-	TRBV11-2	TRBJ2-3	TGTGCCAGCAGGAGGGATGGGAAGGACACAGATACGCAGTATTTT	CASRRDGKDTDTQYF
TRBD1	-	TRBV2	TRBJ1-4	TGTGCCAGCAGTGAAACTGACAGGGAGCGACTGTTTTTT	CASSETDRERLFF
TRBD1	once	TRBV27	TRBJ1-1	TGTGCCAGCAGTCCACGACAGGGGACTGAAGCTTTCTTT	CASSPRQGTEAFF
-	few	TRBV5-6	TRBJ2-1	TGTGCCAGCAGCGCGCGATGGGGGGAGCAGTTCTTC	CASSARWGEQFF
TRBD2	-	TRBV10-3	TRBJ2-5	TGTGCCACTGGACTAGCGGGGGCCCAAGAGACCCAGTACTTC	CATGLAGAQETQYF
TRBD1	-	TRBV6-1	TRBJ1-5	TGTGCCAGCAAGCGGGACAGCGATAGCAATCAGCCCCAGCATTTT	CASKRDSDSNQPQHF
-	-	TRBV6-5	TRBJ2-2	TGTGCCAGCAGTTTACTTATGGGGGAGCTGTTTTTT	CASSLLMGELFF
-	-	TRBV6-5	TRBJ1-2	TGTGCCAGTAAGGGTAACTATGGCTACACCTTC	CASKGNYGYTF
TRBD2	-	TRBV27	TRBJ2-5	TGTGCCAGCAGCCCGACTAGCGGGACGACCCAGTACTTC	CASSPTSGTTQYF
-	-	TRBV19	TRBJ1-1	TGTGCCAGTAGTACAGGAAGGTTTGGAAACACTGAAGCTTTCTTT	CASSTGRFGNTEAFF
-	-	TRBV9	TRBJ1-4	TGTGCCAGCAGCGTAAAAGTTTTGCCCGGGGGCTACGATCCAACTAATGAAAAACTGTTTTTT	CASSVKVLPGGYDPTNEKLFF
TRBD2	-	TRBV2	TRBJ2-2	TGTGCCAGCACCGGACTAGTGAACACCGGGGAGCTGTTTTTT	CASTGLVNTGELFF
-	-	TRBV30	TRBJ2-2	TGTGCTGCCCGTCAGCGGGTCTTTCCCGGGGAGCTGTTTTTT	CAARQRVFPGELFF
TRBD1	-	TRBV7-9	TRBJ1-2	TGTGCCAGCAGCCCGGGACAGGGGGAAGCCTATGGCTACACCTTC	CASSPGQGEAYGYTF
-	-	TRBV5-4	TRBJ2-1	TGTGCCAGCAGCTTGTCTCAGAACAATGAGCAGTTCTTC	CASSLSQNNEQFF
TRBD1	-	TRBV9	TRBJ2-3	TGTGCCAGCAGCTATACCGGGACAGCTAGCACAGATACGCAGTATTTT	CASSYTGTASTDTQYF
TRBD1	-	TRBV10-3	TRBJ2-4	TGTGCCATCGGGGACAGTTCAGGCGGAAAAAACATTCAGTACTTC	CAIGDSSGGKNIQYF
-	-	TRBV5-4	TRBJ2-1	TGTGCCAGCAGCCTATACAGGCCAAACTCCTACAATGAGCAGTTCTTC	CASSLYRPNSYNEQFF
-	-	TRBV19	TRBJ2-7	TGTGCCAGTAGTATGGAAGGGCCTGGAGAAGCGGTTGCCTACGAGCAGTACTTC	CASSMEGPGEAVAYEQYF
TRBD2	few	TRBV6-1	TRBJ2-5	TGTGCCAGCAGTGAAGATAGGGCGGGGGGGCTCCGAGAGACCCAGTACTTC	CASSEDRAGGLRETQYF
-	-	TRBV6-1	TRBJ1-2	TGTGCCAGCAGTGAAGCGGCCTTGAATGGCTACACCTTC	CASSEAALNGYTF
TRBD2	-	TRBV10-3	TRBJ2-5	TGTGCCATCAGTGAGGGCCTGAGTAGCGGGAGAACAGAGACCCAGTACTTC	CAISEGLSSGRTETQYF
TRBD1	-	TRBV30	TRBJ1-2	TGTGCCTGGAGTGGGACAGGACCCTATGGCTACACCTTC	CAWSGTGPYGYTF
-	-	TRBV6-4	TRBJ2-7	TGTGCCAGCAGTCCTCATATCGGGACCTACGAGCAGTACTTC	CASSPHIGTYEQYF
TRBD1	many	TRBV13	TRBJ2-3	TGTGCCAGCAGCACCGACAGGGGCCAAACAGATACGCAGTATTTT	CASSTDRGQTDTQYF
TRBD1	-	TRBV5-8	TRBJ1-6	TGTGCCAGCAGCCGACGGACAGGGGACCTCAGGAATTCACCCCTCCACTTT	CASSRRTGDLRNSPLHF
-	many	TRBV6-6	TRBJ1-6	TGTGCCAGCAGTTACACAGGCCTTAATTCACCCCTCCACTTT	CASSYTGLNSPLHF
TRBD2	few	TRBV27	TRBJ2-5	TGTGCCAGCAGTCCGGGGATGGTAGCGGGAGGACGGGAGACCCAGTACTTC	CASSPGMVAGGRETQYF
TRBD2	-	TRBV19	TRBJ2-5	TGTGCCAGTAGTCTTCCGGGACTAAGCACGACCCAGTACTTC	CASSLPGLSTTQYF
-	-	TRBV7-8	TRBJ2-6	TGTGCCAGCAGTACCGGGGCCAACGTCCTGACTTTC	CASSTGANVLTF
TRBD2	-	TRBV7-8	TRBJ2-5	TGTGCCAGCACTTTCCGAGGACTAGCGGGGGGGCGACAAGAGACCCAGTACTTC	CASTFRGLAGGRQETQYF
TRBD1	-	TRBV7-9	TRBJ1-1	TGTGCCAGCAGCAACACAGGGGGGAGGACTGAAGCTTTCTTT	CASSNTGGRTEAFF
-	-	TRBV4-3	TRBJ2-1	TGCGCCAGCAGCCAAGCCGGGACCAAAAACGATGAGCAGTTCTTC	CASSQAGTKNDEQFF
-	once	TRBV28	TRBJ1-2	TGTGCCAGCAGTTTACCCGGGGGGAGGGGCTACACCTTC	CASSLPGGRGYTF
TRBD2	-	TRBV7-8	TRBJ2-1	TGTGCCAGCAGCTTATGGATTTCTGGACTAGCGGAGGACAATGAGCAGTTCTTC	CASSLWISGLAEDNEQFF
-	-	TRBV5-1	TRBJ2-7	TGCGCCAGCAGCTTGGAGGGGGCCTACGAGCAGTACTTC	CASSLEGAYEQYF
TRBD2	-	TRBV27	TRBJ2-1	TGTGCCAGCAGTTTCGACGGGAGGGCGAACAATGAGCAGTTCTTC	CASSFDGRANNEQFF
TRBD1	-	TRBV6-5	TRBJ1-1	TGTGCCAGCAGTTTCGGGACAGGAGGAGGCACTGAAGCTTTCTTT	CASSFGTGGGTEAFF
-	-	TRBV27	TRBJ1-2	TGTGCCAGCAGTTCGGGACTTGGTAGGGACTATGGCTACACCTTC	CASSSGLGRDYGYTF
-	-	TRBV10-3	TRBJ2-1	TGTGCCATCAGTGAGGCACCGGTCGCTGAGCAGTTCTTC	CAISEAPVAEQFF
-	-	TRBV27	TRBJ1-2	TGTGCCAGCAGCCAGGAGAGGGGGTTTAACTATGGCTACACCTTC	CASSQERGFNYGYTF
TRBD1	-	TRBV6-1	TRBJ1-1	TGTGCCAGCAGTGAGGGACAGTACACTGAAGCTTTCTTT	CASSEGQYTEAFF
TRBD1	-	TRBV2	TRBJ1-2	TGTGCCAGCAGCTACAGGGGAACCACAGGCTACACCTTC	CASSYRGTTGYTF
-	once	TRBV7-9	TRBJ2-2	TGTGCCAGCAGTTCGGGGGCGGACTCTTTATACACCGGGGAGCTGTTTTTT	CASSSGADSLYTGELFF
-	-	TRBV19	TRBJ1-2	TGTGCCAGTAGTATCGGCGGAAGTAGGGTTGGCTACACCTTC	CASSIGGSRVGYTF
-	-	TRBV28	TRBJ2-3	TGTGCCAGCAGTTTAGGGGGGGCGACAGATACGCAGTATTTT	CASSLGGATDTQYF
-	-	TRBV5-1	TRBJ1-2	TGCGCCAGCAGCTTAGACTCTCCCTATGGCTACACCTTC	CASSLDSPYGYTF
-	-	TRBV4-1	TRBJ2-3	TGCGCCAGCAGCCTAAGTCCCGCTAGCACAGATACGCAGTATTTT	CASSLSPASTDTQYF
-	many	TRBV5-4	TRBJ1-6	TGTGCCAGCAGCGTTTACCAACTAGGGGGTTCACCCCTCCACTTT	CASSVYQLGGSPLHF
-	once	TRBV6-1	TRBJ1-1	TGTGCCAGCAGTGAAGCGCTTCTCATGAACACTGAAGCTTTCTTT	CASSEALLMNTEAFF
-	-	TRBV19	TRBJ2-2	TGTGCCAGTAGTATTGGGGACGAGATAGCCGGGGAGCTGTTTTTT	CASSIGDEIAGELFF
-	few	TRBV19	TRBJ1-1	TGTGCCAGTAGTCGAGAAGACGGCACTGAAGCTTTCTTT	CASSREDGTEAFF
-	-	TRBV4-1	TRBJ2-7	TGCGCCAGCAGCCCCTCGGGGCCCTACGAGCAGTACTTC	CASSPSGPYEQYF